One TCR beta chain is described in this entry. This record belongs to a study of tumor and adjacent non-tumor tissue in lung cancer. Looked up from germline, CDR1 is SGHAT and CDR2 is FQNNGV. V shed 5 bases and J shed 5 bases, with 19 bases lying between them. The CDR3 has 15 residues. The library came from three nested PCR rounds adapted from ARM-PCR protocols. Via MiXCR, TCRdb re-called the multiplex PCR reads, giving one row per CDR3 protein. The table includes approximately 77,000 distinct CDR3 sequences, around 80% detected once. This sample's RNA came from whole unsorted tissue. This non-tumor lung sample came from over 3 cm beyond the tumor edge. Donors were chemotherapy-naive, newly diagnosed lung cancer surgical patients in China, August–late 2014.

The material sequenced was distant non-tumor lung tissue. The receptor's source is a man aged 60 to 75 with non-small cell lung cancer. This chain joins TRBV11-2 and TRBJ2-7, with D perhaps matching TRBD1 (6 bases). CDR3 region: CASSQDRSLLHEQYF. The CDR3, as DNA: TGTGCCAGCAGCCAAGACAGGTCCCTCCTCCACGAGCAGTACTTC. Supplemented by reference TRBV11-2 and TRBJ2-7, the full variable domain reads EAGVAQSPRYKIIEKRQSVAFWCNPISGHATLYWYQQILGQGPKLLIQFQNNGVVDDSQLPKDRFSAERLKGVDSTLKIQPAKLEDSAVYLCASSQDRSLLHEQYFGPGTRLTVT.